The text below deals with one T cell receptor beta chain. Its specificity is not known. These data are taken from a study of shared clonotypes between healthy human individuals. General study results and limits: Researchers found naive subsets generally carried larger estimated richness than memory subsets.

Produced via immunoSEQ multiplex PCR; TCRdb's table is partial and in-frame only. Of millions of clones in the sample, 85% to 95% were seen once. Germline loops: CDR1 SGHRS, CDR2 YFSETQ. The CDR3 has 16 amino acids. V shed 2 bases and J 3 bases; nucleotides not matched to a gene: 8. This clonotype originated in a man aged 18 to 30 in good health. Some clones in this sample may be carry-over from other donors' samples. Sequencing input: naive CD4+ T cells from PBMCs. Subset noted: CD45RA+ positively selected. The gene calls are TRBV5-1 and TRBJ1-1, with 9 bases that match TRBD1. The CDR3 here is CASSFYRGRGYTEAFF. In nucleotides, the CDR3 is TGCGCCAGCAGCTTTTACAGGGGGCGCGGGTACACTGAAGCTTTCTTT. The full variable domain, rest sourced from reference TRBV5-1 and TRBJ1-1, is KAGVTQTPRYLIKTRGQQVTLSCSPISGHRSVSWYQQTPGQGLQFLFEYFSETQRNKGNFPGRFSGRQFSNSRSEMNVSTLELGDSALYLCASSFYRGRGYTEAFFGQGTRLTVV.